These 31 T cell receptor beta chains originate from one sample sequenced in a study of T cells in narcolepsy. Repertoires were generated with immunoSEQ multiplex PCR, while TCRdb's copy carries only in-frame clones and drops some. Found here are 36,000 or so clones, around 90% of them singletons; the top ten hold more than 0.65%. The sequenced sample was CD45RA- memory CD4+ T cells from PBMCs. All receptors come from a human donor with narcolepsy.

This rearrangement joins TRBV5-5 to TRBJ1-5; D not certain. CDR1 is SGHKS, CDR2 YYEKEE, per germline (reference sequence). CDR3 length: 15 amino acids. V dropped 3 bases and J dropped 1 base, with 11 bases sitting between them. DNA of the CDR3: TGTGCCAGCAGCTCCGAGGGAGGAAGCAATCAGCCCCAGCATTTT. Encoded protein: CASSSEGGSNQPQHF.

This chain links TRBV2 with TRBJ1-5; no clear D gene. This CDR3 comprises 14 residues. The V gene lost 7 bases and the J gene lost 5 bases, with 15 bases spanning the gap. CDR1 and CDR2 (germline): SNHLY, FYNNEI. The CDR3 nucleotides read TGTGCCAGCACTTCTATGGGTCAGCATCAGCCCCAGCATTTT. Translation gives CASTSMGQHQPQHF.

This chain joins TRBV7-9 and TRBJ1-3; D gene unclear. Germline CDR1 and CDR2: SEHNR and FQNEAQ (reference sequence). Trimming removed 4 bases at V and 4 bases at J, with 5 bases between. The CDR3 sequence is 12 residues long. The CDR3 spells CASSWQGNTIYF. DNA of the CDR3: TGTGCCAGCAGCTGGCAGGGAAACACCATATATTTT. The full variable domain, rest sourced from reference TRBV7-9 and TRBJ1-3, is DTGVSQNPRHKITKRGQNVTFRCDPISEHNRLYWYRQTLGQGPEFLTYFQNEAQLEKSRLLSDRFSAERPKGSFSTLEIQRTEQGDSAMYLCASSWQGNTIYFGEGSWLTVV.

V and J are TRBV4-3 and TRBJ1-3; D remains unclear. The V end was cut by 1 base, the J end by 0 bases, with 13 bases between. This CDR3 region has 17 residues. Per germline, CDR1 LGHNA and CDR2 YSLEER. The CDR3 DNA reads as TGCGCCAGCAGCCAAGGGGGTGGCCCGGTCTCTGGAAACACCATATATTTT. Amino acids: CASSQGGGPVSGNTIYF.

V is TRBV4-3 and J is TRBJ1-2, with TRBD1 matching 10 bases. This CDR3 region has 15 residues. CDR1 is LGHNA, CDR2 YSLEER, per germline. After removal of 0 bases from V and 8 bases from J, the junction contained 6 bases not matched to a gene. The CDR3 coding sequence is TGCGCCAGCAGCCAAGATGACAGGGGGCTCGACGGCTACACCTTC. This encodes CASSQDDRGLDGYTF.

The rearrangement joins TRBV6-1 to TRBJ1-5, with 7 nucleotides matching TRBD1. Germline V lookup: CDR1 MNHNS, CDR2 SASEGT. This CDR3 is built from 13 residues. Unmatched junction bases numbered 5, after V lost 3 bases and J lost 9 bases. CDR3 bases: TGTGCCAGCAGTGAGATGACAGGGCGGCCCCAGCATTTT. Translation gives CASSEMTGRPQHF.

V usage is TRBV6-1 and J usage is TRBJ2-7; the D gene is possibly TRBD1 (6 bases). This CDR3 spans 13 amino acids. Germline lookup yields CDR1 MNHNS and CDR2 SASEGT. V gave up 6 bases and J gave up 2 bases, with 11 bases separating them. The CDR3 reads CASRGQSTYEQYF. The CDR3 DNA sequence: TGTGCCAGCAGAGGACAGAGTACCTACGAGCAGTACTTC.

This sequence joins TRBV28 and TRBJ1-2, with a possible D match to TRBD1 (6 bases). CDR3 size: 15 residues. Germline assignment: CDR1 MDHEN and CDR2 SYDVKM. V shed 7 bases and J shed 4 bases, with 19 bases lying between them. The CDR3 DNA is TGTGCCAGCACTGAACGAACAGGGATAGCCTATGGCTACACCTTC. Its protein is CASTERTGIAYGYTF.

Written as DNA, the CDR3 is TGTGCCAGCAGCGTAGCCGGGACAGCTAATCAGCCCCAGCATTTT. Translated, it gives CASSVAGTANQPQHF. The rearrangement uses TRBV9 and TRBJ1-5, with 7 bases that match TRBD1. V shed 0 bases and J 4 bases; nucleotides not matched to a gene: 4. The CDR3 sequence is 15 residues long. Germline CDR1 SGDLS, CDR2 YYNGEE. The entire variable domain, with the rest obtained from reference TRBV9 and TRBJ1-5, is as follows: DSGVTQTPKHLITATGQRVTLRCSPRSGDLSVYWYQQSLDQGLQFLIQYYNGEERAKGNILERFSAQQFPDLHSELNLSSLELGDSALYFCASSVAGTANQPQHFGDGTRLSIL.

This chain links TRBV7-2 with TRBJ1-1; weak D call: TRBD1 (5 bases). Trimming stripped 4 bases from V and 4 bases from J, with 13 bases between. The germline V gene encodes CDR1 SGHTA and CDR2 FQGNSA. The CDR3 loop spans 14 amino acids. The CDR3 region has the DNA TGTGCCAGCAGCTCCTACCAGGGAACCACTGAAGCTTTCTTT. Translation: CASSSYQGTTEAFF.

V and J are TRBV30 and TRBJ1-2; D is ambiguous. Germline loops: CDR1 GTSNPN, CDR2 SVGIG (reference sequence). V lost 0 bases, J lost 1 base, and 12 bases lay in between. The CDR3 is made up of 15 amino acids. CDR3 sequence (DNA): TGTGCCTGGAGTGTTGGAAACGGGGTTAACTATGGCTACACCTTC. Translation: CAWSVGNGVNYGYTF.

The chain joins TRBV5-1 to TRBJ2-2; 10 bases match TRBD2. V was clipped by 3 bases and J by 6 bases; unmatched bases: 11. The CDR3 covers 17 residues. The germline gives CDR1 SGHRS, CDR2 YFSETQ. Here the CDR3 reads CASSSRTSGLFPGELFF. CDR3 DNA sequence: TGCGCCAGCAGCTCTCGGACTAGCGGACTTTTTCCCGGGGAGCTGTTTTTT.

The chain joins TRBV9 to TRBJ1-2; D unresolved. V dropped 4 bases and J dropped 1 base, with 14 bases sitting between them. The germline CDR1 and CDR2 sequences are SGDLS and YYNGEE. The CDR3 is 15 residues long. CDR3 loop: CASSPGMQSNYGYTF. CDR3 DNA sequence: TGTGCCAGCAGCCCCGGGATGCAGAGTAACTATGGCTACACCTTC. The whole variable domain, filled in from reference TRBV9 and TRBJ1-2, reads DSGVTQTPKHLITATGQRVTLRCSPRSGDLSVYWYQQSLDQGLQFLIQYYNGEERAKGNILERFSAQQFPDLHSELNLSSLELGDSALYFCASSPGMQSNYGYTFGSGTRLTVV.

The J gene is TRBJ2-2, the V gene TRBV30, with D possibly TRBD1 on 5 matching bases. The V gene's germline CDR1 is GTSNPN and CDR2 SVGIG (reference sequence). Trimming removed 4 bases at V and 6 bases at J, with 9 bases between. The CDR3 covers 12 residues. The CDR3 sequence: CAWTRQPGELFF. The CDR3 bases are TGTGCCTGGACTCGACAGCCCGGGGAGCTGTTTTTT.

V gene TRBV6-5 combines with J gene TRBJ1-4; weak D call: TRBD1 (6 bases). Germline V gene lookup returns CDR1 MNHEY and CDR2 SVGAGI. This CDR3 has 14 amino acids. The ends were cut back, 6 bases at V and 8 bases at J, with 16 bases in the middle. The CDR3 loop reads CASRNSDRSEKLFF. The DNA of the CDR3 is TGTGCCAGCAGAAACTCTGACAGGTCCGAAAAACTGTTTTTT.

The CDR3 DNA reads TGCGCCAGCAGAAAGGGTGATAGAAACACTGAAGCTTTCTTT. Translating gives CASRKGDRNTEAFF. The rearrangement uses TRBV4-1 and TRBJ1-1; no definite D call. Deletions cut 6 bases from V and 2 bases from J, with 13 bases between. The germline V gene encodes CDR1 MGHRA and CDR2 YSYEKL. The CDR3 contains 14 residues.

This rearrangement joins TRBV7-2 to TRBJ2-7, with D hard to call. The length of the CDR3 is 12 residues. V was clipped by 3 bases and J by 3 bases, with 6 bases between them. The germline V gene encodes CDR1 SGHTA and CDR2 FQGNSA. CDR3 protein: CASSFSDYEQYF. In nucleotides, the CDR3 is TGTGCCAGCAGCTTTTCCGACTACGAGCAGTACTTC.

The chain recombines TRBV4-1 with TRBJ1-6; D is ambiguous. Germline assignment: CDR1 MGHRA and CDR2 YSYEKL. The CDR3 extends over 12 amino acids. Trimming cost V 2 bases and J 7 bases, with 3 bases left between them. The CDR3 nucleotides are TGCGCCAGCAGCCAACAGAATTCACCCCTCCACTTT. Its translation is CASSQQNSPLHF.

This sequence joins TRBV7-2 and TRBJ2-7, with 8 bases lining up with TRBD2. Per germline, CDR1 SGHTA and CDR2 FQGNSA. J was trimmed by 0 bases and V by 5 bases; bases with no gene match: 6. This CDR3 is built from 15 residues. CDR3: CASSIHSGGSYEQYF. CDR3 coding DNA: TGTGCCAGCAGCATCCACAGCGGGGGCTCCTACGAGCAGTACTTC.

This clone has a single count. The chain combines TRBV6-6 with TRBJ1-2; 8 bases agree with TRBD1. The CDR3 runs to 14 residues. Germline V CDR1 and CDR2: MNHNY, SVGAGI (reference sequence). Trimming took 6 bases from V and 0 from J; bases not matched to a gene: 3. CDR3 protein: CASSPTGANYGYTF. The DNA of the CDR3 is TGTGCCAGCAGCCCGACAGGGGCTAACTATGGCTACACCTTC.

This clone was detected a few times. The J gene is TRBJ1-2, the V gene TRBV4-3, with 9 bases fitting TRBD1. The CDR3 spans 16 residues. From germline, CDR1 is LGHNA and CDR2 YSLEER. Unmatched junction bases numbered 8, after V lost 4 bases and J lost 2 bases. CDR3 region: CASSRPGQGLNYGYTF. The CDR3 DNA reads as TGCGCCAGCAGCCGGCCGGGACAGGGTTTAAACTATGGCTACACCTTC.

The chain recombines TRBV28 with TRBJ1-2; 7 bases line up with TRBD1. V lost 6 bases and J lost 8; bases outside the gene matches: 9. The CDR3 loop spans 13 amino acids. CDR1 and CDR2 (germline): MDHEN, SYDVKM. The CDR3 is CASRPTGNLGYTF. DNA of the CDR3: TGTGCCAGCAGGCCGACAGGGAACCTCGGCTACACCTTC.

The genes are TRBV27 and TRBJ2-1; TRBD2 aligns across 8 bases. The CDR3 runs to 13 residues. J gave up 7 bases and V 7 bases, and 6 bases lay outside the gene matches. Per germline, CDR1 MNHEY and CDR2 SMNVEV (reference sequence). Written as DNA, the CDR3 is TGTGCCAGCATCGGGACTAGTAGTAATGAGCAGTTCTTC. Its translation is CASIGTSSNEQFF.

The V and J genes are TRBV5-1 and TRBJ1-1; D possibly corresponds to TRBD1 (6 bases). The CDR3 sequence is 16 residues long. V lost 4 bases, J lost 1 base, and 17 bases lay in between. CDR1 is SGHRS and CDR2 is YFSETQ in the germline V gene. The CDR3 spells CASSPRPGTQNTEAFF. For the CDR3, the DNA is TGCGCCAGCAGCCCCCGCCCCGGGACACAGAACACTGAAGCTTTCTTT. Filled out from reference TRBV5-1 and TRBJ1-1, the complete variable domain reads KAGVTQTPRYLIKTRGQQVTLSCSPISGHRSVSWYQQTPGQGLQFLFEYFSETQRNKGNFPGRFSGRQFSNSRSEMNVSTLELGDSALYLCASSPRPGTQNTEAFFGQGTRLTVV.

This clone was seen a handful of times. The gene calls are TRBV6-1 and TRBJ2-7, with TRBD2 identical over 8 bases. CDR3 length equals 15 residues. V shed 2 bases and J 0 bases; nucleotides not matched to a gene: 3. Germline V gene sequence: CDR1 MNHNS, CDR2 SASEGT. The CDR3 region has the DNA TGTGCCAGCAGTGAAAGCGGGGGCCTCTCCTACGAGCAGTACTTC. It encodes CASSESGGLSYEQYF.

The chain joins TRBV10-3 to TRBJ2-7, with D tentatively TRBD2 (6 bases). V was cut by 4 bases and J by 6 bases, with 19 bases left in between. From germline, CDR1 is ENHRY and CDR2 SYGVKD. The CDR3 is made up of 15 amino acids. The CDR3 is CAISGGGTQVTEQYF. CDR3 DNA: TGTGCCATCAGTGGTGGGGGGACGCAGGTTACCGAGCAGTACTTC.

As for this clone: At one of its ends the junction is not consistent with the germline gene, which may arise from a read error. V usage is TRBV6-1 and J usage is TRBJ1-1; D gene ambiguous. This CDR3 has 10 residues. Germline V lookup: CDR1 MNHNS, CDR2 SASEGT. The CDR3 reads CARRSTEALF. CDR3 nucleotide sequence: TGTGCCCGACGGAGCACTGAAGCTCTCTTT.

This clone showed up just once. The gene calls are TRBV7-3 and TRBJ2-3, with 7 bases that match TRBD1. Germline V CDR1 and CDR2: SGHTA, FQGTGA. V lost 4 bases and J lost 2; bases outside the gene matches: 9. CDR3 length equals 16 residues. The CDR3: CASSSRQGLNTDTQYF. The CDR3 coding sequence is TGTGCCAGCAGCTCCCGACAGGGCCTTAACACAGATACGCAGTATTTT.

The chain combines TRBV5-1 with TRBJ2-5, with 15 bases lining up with TRBD2. Unmatched junction bases numbered 7, after V lost 3 bases and J lost 4 bases. Germline values: CDR1 SGHRS, CDR2 YFSETQ. The CDR3 runs 17 residues. As DNA, the CDR3 is TGCGCCAGCAGCTCGGGACTAGCGGGGGGCGCTGGAGAGACCCAGTACTTC. Protein: CASSSGLAGGAGETQYF.

This chain uses TRBV5-1 with TRBJ2-3; 10 bases line up with TRBD1. The CDR3 extends over 15 amino acids. The germline V gene has CDR1 SGHRS and CDR2 YFSETQ. Germline trimming cut 4 bases from V and 4 bases from J; bases unmatched to any gene: 6. The CDR3 bases are TGCGCCAGCAGCCCAGACAGGGGGCGAGCAGATACGCAGTATTTT. Amino acid sequence: CASSPDRGRADTQYF.

The chain has TRBV28 and TRBJ1-3; maybe TRBD1 (6 bases). Trimming took 2 bases from V and 4 from J, leaving 6 bases between them. The CDR3 is 13 residues long. CDR1 is MDHEN, CDR2 SYDVKM, per germline. CDR3 nucleotide sequence: TGTGCCAGCAGTTTAACAGGGGGAAACACCATATATTTT. Translation gives CASSLTGGNTIYF.